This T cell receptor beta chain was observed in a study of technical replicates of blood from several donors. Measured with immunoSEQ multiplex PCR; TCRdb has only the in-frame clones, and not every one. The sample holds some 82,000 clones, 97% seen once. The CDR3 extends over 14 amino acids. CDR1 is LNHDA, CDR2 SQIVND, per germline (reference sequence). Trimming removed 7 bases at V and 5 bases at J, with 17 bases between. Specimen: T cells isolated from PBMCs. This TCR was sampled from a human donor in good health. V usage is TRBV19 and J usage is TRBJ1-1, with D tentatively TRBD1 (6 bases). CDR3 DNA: TGTGCCAGTATGTCGCAGGGGAGTAATACTGAAGCTTTCTTT. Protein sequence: CASMSQGSNTEAFF.